This note documents a single TCR beta chain sequence. This specimen belongs to a study of blood T cell repertoires in COVID-19. Generated by immunoSEQ multiplex PCR, the TCRdb table keeps only in-frame clones and is missing some. Of about 330,000 clones in the sample, approximately 89% were seen once. Germline CDR1 and CDR2: ENHRY and SYGVKD. With 5 bases removed from V and 3 bases from J, the gap between germline ends came to 13 bases. This CDR3 comprises 14 residues. This clonotype originated in a woman under 40 who had recovered from COVID-19. The gene calls are TRBV10-3 and TRBJ1-2; the D gene is possibly TRBD1 (5 bases). Source material: PBMCs or T cells enriched from blood (not recorded which). The CDR3 loop is CAISPIDRDYGYTF. CDR3 sequence (DNA): TGTGCCATCAGTCCTATCGACAGAGACTATGGCTACACCTTC.